This T cell receptor beta chain derives from a study of blood T cell repertoires in COVID-19. Overall study: Sources were T cells, B-cell-depleted T cells, or PBMCs; the material itself was cDNA or gDNA.

TCRdb's copy holds only in-frame clones and misses some; the assay was immunoSEQ multiplex PCR. The sample comprises just over 80,000 clones, around 89% of which are singletons, and approximately 1.2% rests with the top ten. V lost 1 base, J lost 2 bases, and 13 bases lay in between. CDR3 length: 16 amino acids. CDR1 is SGHTA, CDR2 FQGNSA, per germline. Participants spanned ages about 18 to 89 years and resided in some 22 US areas. Clinical histories supplied by participants themselves formed the basis of cohort assignment. The V and J genes are TRBV7-2 and TRBJ2-3, with TRBD1 as a possible D gene (6 bases). The sequence was collected from a woman between 50 and 59 years old with acute COVID-19. The sample comprised PBMCs or T cells enriched from blood (not recorded which). This chain's CDR3 is CASSLGGQGLTDTQYF. The CDR3 DNA follows: TGTGCCAGCAGCTTAGGGGGGCAGGGCCTCACAGATACGCAGTATTTT. The whole variable domain, filled in from reference TRBV7-2 and TRBJ2-3, reads GAGVSQSPSNKVTEKGKDVELRCDPISGHTALYWYRQSLGQGLEFLIYFQGNSAPDKSGLPSDRFSAERTGGSVSTLTIQRTQQEDSAVYLCASSLGGQGLTDTQYFGPGTRLTVL.